This T cell receptor (beta chain) is drawn from a study of vaccination and CD4 T cells after COVID-19. Study summary: Control wells got either CEFX epitopes, HIV-1 Nef peptides, or no peptide at all.

Scientists ran DNA taken from cultured CD4+ T cells through the Oncomine TCR Beta short-read assay for sequencing. Someone extracted genomic DNA from cultured CD4+ T cells. Using its own MiXCR run on the PCR reads, TCRdb lists one record per CDR3 protein. The sample has about 6,800 distinct CDR3 sequences; around 73% are singletons. To note about this clonotype: The antigen is undetermined.

Regarding treatment: approximately nine-day PBMC culture with coronavirus spike peptide pools or control peptides (ViraFEST assay). Replacement of half the medium with fresh IL-2 medium took place on days 3 and 7. This CDR3 has 18 residues. Per germline, CDR1 KGHSH and CDR2 LQKENI. Trimming removed 3 bases from V and 0 bases from J; junction bases left unmatched: 9. V is TRBV18 and J is TRBJ2-1; 9 nucleotides match TRBD1. Sequenced input: CD4+ T cells from blood, cultured in vitro. The TCR sequence derives from a human donor who had recovered from COVID-19. The CDR3 sequence: CASSPGTGPLSSYNEQFF. CDR3 DNA: TGTGCCAGCTCACCGGGGACAGGGCCACTGAGCTCCTACAATGAGCAGTTCTTC.